The sample holds one count of the clone carrying this T cell receptor (beta chain). These data are taken from a study of T-cell reconstitution after alpha-beta-depleted transplantation in children. Unique molecular identifiers were built into the TCRbeta library. TCRdb reprocessed the PCR reads via MiXCR and lists one record per CDR3 protein. The profile shows some 600,000 distinct CDR3 sequences, around 13% of them singletons. The CDR3 has 16 residues. Germline V gene lookup returns CDR1 SEHNR and CDR2 FQNEAQ (reference sequence). Trimming took 4 bases from V and 2 from J; bases not matched to a gene: 4.

The gene calls are TRBV7-9 and TRBJ2-7; 14 positions match TRBD2. This specimen was PBMCs, mostly from graft donor cells, taken 360 days after TCRalphabeta/CD19-depleted stem cell transplant. This clonotype was sampled from a male patient between 5 and 17 years old who had a stem cell transplant for acute myeloid leukemia, so the T cells may come from the graft donor. CDR3 in amino acids: CASSWGLAGAPYEQYF. CDR3 in DNA: TGTGCCAGCAGCTGGGGACTAGCGGGAGCCCCCTACGAGCAGTACTTC.